The 18 T cell receptor beta chains below come from one sample, sequenced in a study of T cell responses to AZD1222 COVID-19 vaccine. Assay: immunoSEQ multiplex PCR; the TCRdb copy retains only in-frame clones and omits some. This table holds 150,000 to 200,000 clones, about 94% found once. The material sequenced was peripheral blood, taken on day 0 of AZD1222 vaccination. The receptor set was obtained from an adult in good health.

J is TRBJ1-2 and V is TRBV4-1; D perhaps matches TRBD1 (6 bases). The V end lost 2 bases, the J end lost 5 bases, and 9 bases lay between the germline ends. This CDR3 has 13 residues. CDR1 and CDR2 (germline): MGHRA, YSYEKL. CDR3 nucleotide sequence: TGCGCCAGCAGCCAACGAACAGGGTATGGCTACACCTTC. Its protein product is CASSQRTGYGYTF.

This clone was seen more than once but under ten times. The chain links TRBV6-5 to TRBJ1-5; a possible D gene is TRBD1 (5 bases). Trimming pared 11 bases from V and 7 bases from J, leaving 21 bases between. This CDR3 is 14 amino acids long. Germline-derived CDR1 and CDR2 are MNHEY and SVGAGI. The CDR3 DNA reads as TGTGCCCCCGAGGGACCCGCTCGGATCCAGCCCCAGCATTTT. It translates to CAPEGPARIQPQHF.

J is TRBJ2-2 and V is TRBV28; maybe TRBD1 (5 bases). Trimming took 7 bases from V and 4 from J, leaving 16 bases between them. Germline values: CDR1 MDHEN, CDR2 SYDVKM. CDR3 length: 15 residues. CDR3 loop: CASNLLDSPTGELFF. In DNA, the CDR3 is TGTGCCAGCAACTTGCTCGACAGCCCCACCGGGGAGCTGTTTTTT.

The chain recombines TRBV11-2 with TRBJ1-6; D is uncertain. V lost 0 bases to trimming and J lost 17 bases, with 17 bases between them. Germline lookup yields CDR1 SGHAT and CDR2 FQNNGV. CDR3 size: 14 residues. Written as DNA, the CDR3 is TGTGCCAGCAGCTTAGATCTTGAGGGAGGCCCCATCCACTTT. This translates into CASSLDLEGGPIHF.

CDR3 in DNA: TGTGCCAGCAGCCCCGGACAGGGATGGGGAGTTGGAAACACCATATATTTT. Translating gives CASSPGQGWGVGNTIYF. V usage is TRBV3-1 (or the pseudogene TRBV3-2) and J usage is TRBJ1-3; the match to TRBD1 covers 8 bases. Unmatched junction bases numbered 11, after V lost 4 bases and J lost 3 bases. The CDR3 is 17 amino acids. From germline, CDR1 is LGHDT and CDR2 YNNKEL (reference sequence).

This clone appeared once. This chain links TRBV28 with TRBJ2-7; a possible D gene is TRBD2 (5 bases). The germline V gene encodes CDR1 MDHEN and CDR2 SYDVKM. This CDR3 is built from 14 residues. V gave up 8 bases and J gave up 1 base, with 15 bases separating them. The CDR3 loop reads CASGRRDRSYEQYF. The CDR3 DNA is TGTGCCAGCGGGAGAAGGGATAGGTCCTACGAGCAGTACTTC.

This rearrangement joins TRBV3-1 (or the pseudogene TRBV3-2) to TRBJ2-7, with 11 bases that match TRBD2. This CDR3 contains 17 residues. Germline V CDR1 and CDR2: LGHDT, YNNKEL (reference sequence). V lost 4 bases and J lost 4; bases outside the gene matches: 12. The CDR3 sequence: CASSRKTSGGWEYEQYF. CDR3 in DNA: TGTGCCAGCAGCCGGAAAACTAGCGGGGGTTGGGAGTACGAGCAGTACTTC.

The chain employs TRBV6-5 and TRBJ2-7, with 7 bases identical to TRBD2. The CDR3 extends over 16 amino acids. The V segment lost 2 bases and the J segment 5 bases; nucleotides outside the gene matches: 12. CDR1 is MNHEY and CDR2 is SVGAGI in the germline V gene. CDR3: CASSYVPPGEGNEQYF. DNA for the CDR3: TGTGCCAGCAGTTACGTTCCCCCCGGGGAGGGCAACGAGCAGTACTTC.

This clone was observed once. The chain has TRBV6-5 and TRBJ2-7; 7 bases line up with TRBD2. The CDR3 runs to 12 residues. Germline V gene sequence: CDR1 MNHEY, CDR2 SVGAGI. The V and J ends lost 8 bases and 6 bases, in that order; junction bases with no gene match: 7. The CDR3 nucleotides read TGTGCCAGCCGGGGGGTCGCGGGCGAGCAGTACTTC. Protein sequence: CASRGVAGEQYF.

V is TRBV24-1 and J is TRBJ2-1; D call uncertain. CDR1 and CDR2 (germline): KGHDR, SFDVKD. CDR3 length equals 16 residues. Trimming removed 3 bases at V and 0 bases at J, with 11 bases between. The CDR3 DNA is TGTGCCACCAGTGATCCGCTAGGGAACTCCTACAATGAGCAGTTCTTC. It codes for CATSDPLGNSYNEQFF.

The V call is TRBV10-3, the J call TRBJ2-5, with TRBD2 identical over 7 bases. Germline-derived CDR1 and CDR2 are ENHRY and SYGVKD. J lost 4 bases, V lost 4 bases, and 6 bases had no gene match. The CDR3 loop spans 14 amino acids. The CDR3 DNA reads TGTGCCATCAGTGGAGCGGGAAGGGGAGAGACCCAGTACTTC. It codes for CAISGAGRGETQYF.

The rearrangement uses TRBV30 and TRBJ1-4, with TRBD1 identical over 7 bases. Trimming took 2 bases from V and 8 from J; bases not matched to a gene: 11. Germline V CDR1 and CDR2: GTSNPN, SVGIG (reference sequence). This CDR3 comprises 15 residues. The CDR3 reads CAWSSIRDSREKLFF. The CDR3 coding sequence is TGTGCCTGGAGTTCCATCCGGGACAGTCGAGAAAAACTGTTTTTT.

The chain combines TRBV3-1 (or the pseudogene TRBV3-2) with TRBJ1-3; no definite D call. The germline V and J ends were trimmed by 1 base and 0 bases, with 7 bases remaining between them. CDR3 length: 15 amino acids. Per the germline V gene, CDR1 is LGHDT and CDR2 is YNNKEL (reference sequence). The CDR3 sequence is CASSQGIYSGNTIYF. CDR3 nucleotide sequence: TGTGCCAGCAGCCAAGGAATCTACTCTGGAAACACCATATATTTT.

The gene calls are TRBV24-1 and TRBJ2-7; D may be TRBD1 or TRBD2 (5 bases each). Trimming cost V 9 bases and J 3 bases, with 8 bases left between them. The CDR3 has 11 amino acids. Per germline, CDR1 KGHDR and CDR2 SFDVKD. CDR3 in DNA: TGTGCCACCGGGACGGGCTACGAGCAGTACTTC. Protein: CATGTGYEQYF.

This chain connects TRBV9 to TRBJ2-7; weak D call: TRBD2 (5 bases). The CDR3 is 15 residues long. The germline V gene encodes CDR1 SGDLS and CDR2 YYNGEE. V lost 7 bases to trimming and J lost 2 bases, with 19 bases between them. The CDR3 protein is CASSPRGNRAYEQYF. For the CDR3, the DNA is TGTGCCAGCTCCCCCCGGGGTAACCGAGCCTACGAGCAGTACTTC. The whole variable domain, remainder taken from reference TRBV9 and TRBJ2-7, is DSGVTQTPKHLITATGQRVTLRCSPRSGDLSVYWYQQSLDQGLQFLIQYYNGEERAKGNILERFSAQQFPDLHSELNLSSLELGDSALYFCASSPRGNRAYEQYFGPGTRLTVT.

This clone was recorded once. The chain recombines TRBV15 with TRBJ1-1; no clear D. Trimming shortened V by 0 bases and J by 1 base, and 9 bases separated the two germline ends. Germline CDR1 reads LNHNV; CDR2 reads YYDKDF (reference sequence). The CDR3 spans 15 residues. CDR3 protein: CATSRDYSGNTEAFF. The CDR3 DNA reads TGTGCCACCAGCAGAGATTATAGCGGGAACACTGAAGCTTTCTTT.

There are a few counts of this clone. The chain uses TRBV11-3 and TRBJ2-7; D ambiguous. The CDR3 has 9 residues. V was shortened by 4 bases and J by 11 bases, with 6 bases between the two germline ends. The germline V gene encodes CDR1 SGHNT and CDR2 YENEEA. This CDR3 is CASSSKEYF. The CDR3 nucleotides read TGTGCCAGCAGCTCCAAGGAGTACTTC.

The CDR3 DNA sequence: TGCAGCGTTGAATCAGGGTTATTGTTCAATGAGCAGTTCTTC. This encodes CSVESGLLFNEQFF. The chain combines TRBV29-1 with TRBJ2-1; possible D gene TRBD1, 5 bases. The CDR3 covers 14 residues. The V gene's germline CDR1 is SQVTM and CDR2 ANQGSEA. Trimming shortened V by 2 bases and J by 6 bases, and 14 bases separated the two germline ends.